This TCR beta chain was captured in a study of identifying expanded T cells in peripheral blood. Using immunoSEQ multiplex PCR, the repertoire was profiled, and TCRdb retains in-frame clones only, with some absent. The sample has roughly 130,000 clones, 75% to 90% seen once. The ends lost 2 bases at V and 4 bases at J; junction bases unmatched: 5. Germline V gene data show CDR1 as SNHLY and CDR2 as FYNNEI. The CDR3 sequence is 14 residues long. Sequenced sample: blood. V is TRBV2 and J is TRBJ2-7; 7 bases map to TRBD1. The clonotype comes from a person aged 18 to 70 in good health. CDR3 residues: CASSENGGQYEQYF. The DNA for the CDR3 is TGTGCCAGCAGTGAAAATGGGGGACAGTACGAGCAGTACTTC.